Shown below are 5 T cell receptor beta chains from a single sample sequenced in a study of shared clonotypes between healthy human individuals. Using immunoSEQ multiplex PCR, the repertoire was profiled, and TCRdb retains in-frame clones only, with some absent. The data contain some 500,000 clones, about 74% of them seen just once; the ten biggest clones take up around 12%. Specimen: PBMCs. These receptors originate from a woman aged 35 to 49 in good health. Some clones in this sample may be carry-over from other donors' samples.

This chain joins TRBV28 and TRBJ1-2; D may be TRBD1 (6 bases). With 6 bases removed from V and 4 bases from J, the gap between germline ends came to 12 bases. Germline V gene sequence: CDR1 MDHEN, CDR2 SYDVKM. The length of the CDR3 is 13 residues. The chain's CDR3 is CASSPLGGYGYTF. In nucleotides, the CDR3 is TGTGCCAGCAGCCCCTTAGGGGGCTATGGCTACACCTTC.

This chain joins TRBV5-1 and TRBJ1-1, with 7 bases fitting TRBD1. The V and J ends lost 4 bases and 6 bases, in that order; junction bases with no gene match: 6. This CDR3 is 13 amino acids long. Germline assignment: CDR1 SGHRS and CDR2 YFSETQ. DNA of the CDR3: TGCGCCAGCAGCGCGACAGGGAGTCCTGAAGCTTTCTTT. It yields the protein CASSATGSPEAFF.

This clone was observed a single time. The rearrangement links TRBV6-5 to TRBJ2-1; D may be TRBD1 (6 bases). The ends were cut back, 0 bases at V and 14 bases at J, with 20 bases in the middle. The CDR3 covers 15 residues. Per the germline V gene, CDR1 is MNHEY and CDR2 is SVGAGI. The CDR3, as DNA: TGTGCCAGCAGTTACTCGTTAGTATACAGGGAAAGAGAGTTCTTC. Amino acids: CASSYSLVYREREFF.

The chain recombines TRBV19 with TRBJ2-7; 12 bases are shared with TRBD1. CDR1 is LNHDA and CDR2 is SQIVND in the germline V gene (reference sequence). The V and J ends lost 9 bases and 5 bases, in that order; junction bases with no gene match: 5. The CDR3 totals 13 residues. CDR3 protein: CASAGQGAHEQYF. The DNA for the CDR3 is TGTGCCAGCGCGGGACAGGGGGCCCACGAGCAGTACTTC.

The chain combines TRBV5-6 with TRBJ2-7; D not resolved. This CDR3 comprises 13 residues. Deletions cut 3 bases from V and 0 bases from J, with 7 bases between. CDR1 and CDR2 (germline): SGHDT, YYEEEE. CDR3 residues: CASSSDGSYEQYF. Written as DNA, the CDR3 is TGTGCCAGCAGCTCGGACGGCTCCTACGAGCAGTACTTC.